This entry lists 11 T cell receptor beta chains sequenced from one sample in a study of neurological immune-mediated disorders (dated by TCRdb to 2018 to 2020). Library prep was done by 5' RACE. Sequencing was performed on an Illumina HiSeq 2500. TCRdb reanalyzed the raw reads on its own, using fastp at Q25 for trimming and MiXCR for clone calling, and kept in-frame beta chains. Rows merge per CDR3 protein into single entries with the most common DNA and genes. The table for this sample lists approximately 46,000 distinct CDR3 sequences; less than 12% of them were counted only once. The ten biggest clones cover 1.6% of the sample. Sample time point, as interpreted from the label and publication: longitudinal time-point 1 (baseline). What was sequenced was PBMCs. These receptors came from a woman aged 35 to 49 in good health.

This clonotype was counted at least ten times. J is TRBJ2-2 and V is TRBV6-5; TRBD1 might be the D (6 bases). The CDR3 is made up of 13 amino acids. V lost 5 bases and J 6 bases, leaving 10 bases between the germline ends. CDR1 and CDR2 (germline): MNHEY, SVGAGI. The CDR3 region is CASSLQGPGELFF. CDR3 nucleotides: TGTGCCAGCAGTCTACAGGGCCCCGGGGAGCTGTTTTTT.

The sample holds many counts of this clonotype. This chain uses TRBV6-1 with TRBJ1-1; TRBD1 is a possible D gene (5 bases). The germline V gene has CDR1 MNHNS and CDR2 SASEGT. V was cut by 7 bases and J by 4 bases, with 10 bases left in between. The CDR3 consists of 12 residues. CDR3 coding DNA: TGTGCCAGCAAGCTCGGGGGCACTGAAGCTTTCTTT. Translation: CASKLGGTEAFF.

This clonotype has a count of ten or more. V gene TRBV24-1 combines with J gene TRBJ2-2; possibly TRBD2 for D (6 bases). The V end was cut by 7 bases, the J end by 2 bases, with 10 bases between. The CDR3 totals 14 residues. CDR1 KGHDR and CDR2 SFDVKD come from the germline V gene. CDR3 in DNA: TGTGCCACCAGGGGGACTGAAAACACCGGGGAGCTGTTTTTT. It is translated as CATRGTENTGELFF.

This clonotype was seen repeatedly, ten times or more. V and J are TRBV5-1 and TRBJ1-6, with 7 bases fitting TRBD1. CDR1 SGHRS and CDR2 YFSETQ come from the germline V gene. This CDR3 region has 15 residues. V shed 4 bases, J shed 5 bases, and the junction held 6 bases outside the gene matches. The CDR3 loop reads CASSLNRGNNSPLHF. CDR3 sequence (DNA): TGCGCCAGCAGCCTAAACAGGGGTAATAATTCACCCCTCCACTTT.

In its sample, this clonotype was seen many times. The chain links TRBV7-8 to TRBJ2-1; D may match TRBD1 or TRBD2 (5 bases each). Germline V gene data show CDR1 as SGHVS and CDR2 as FQNEAQ. Trimming cost V 3 bases and J 8 bases, with 17 bases left between them. The CDR3 totals 15 residues. CDR3 loop: CASSFVGARIYEQFF. CDR3 in DNA: TGTGCCAGCAGCTTTGTCGGGGCCCGTATCTATGAGCAGTTCTTC.

This clonotype was observed many times. In DNA, the CDR3 is TGTGCCAGCAGCCAAGATGGGGCTAGCGCTACCAGGGAGACCCAGTACTTC. This gives the protein CASSQDGASATRETQYF. The V gene is TRBV4-2, the J gene TRBJ2-5, with D tentatively TRBD2 (6 bases). The CDR3 runs 17 residues. V was shortened by 0 bases and J by 5 bases, with 19 bases between the two germline ends. In germline, CDR1 is LGHNA, CDR2 YNFKEQ.

This clonotype has ten or more counts. This chain links TRBV7-9 with TRBJ1-1; possibly TRBD1 for D (6 bases). Germline V gene lookup returns CDR1 SEHNR and CDR2 FQNEAQ (reference sequence). The germline V and J ends were trimmed by 5 bases and 4 bases, with 11 bases remaining between them. The CDR3 spans 13 residues. The CDR3 coding sequence is TGTGCCAGCAGCATAGGGGGTTCCACTGAAGCTTTCTTT. This translates into CASSIGGSTEAFF.

This clonotype was found many times. J is TRBJ1-1 and V is TRBV20-1; D might be TRBD1 (5 bases). CDR3 length: 10 residues. Germline loops: CDR1 DFQATT, CDR2 SNEGSKA (reference sequence). CDR3 sequence (DNA): TGCGGCACGGGGGACCTTGAAGCTTTCTTT. This sequence encodes CGTGDLEAFF.

This clonotype was seen repeatedly, ten times or more. The CDR3 bases are TGTGCCAGCAGTTACTTCGGACCGGGGGCAGATACGCAGTATTTT. Its protein product is CASSYFGPGADTQYF. The chain employs TRBV6-5 and TRBJ2-3, with a possible D match to TRBD2 (6 bases). V lost 1 base and J 4 bases, leaving 12 bases between the germline ends. The CDR3 is 15 residues long. Germline-derived CDR1 and CDR2 are MNHEY and SVGAGI.

This clonotype was detected ten times or more. The chain uses TRBV6-5 and TRBJ2-7; D gene unclear. The CDR3 is 13 residues long. CDR1 and CDR2 from the germline V gene are MNHEY and SVGAGI. The V gene lost 2 bases and the J gene lost 3 bases, with 8 bases spanning the gap. The CDR3 spells CASSYTSIYEQYF. CDR3 nucleotides: TGTGCCAGCAGTTACACCTCAATCTACGAGCAGTACTTC.

The table lists this clonotype with many counts. The chain links TRBV5-1 to TRBJ2-7; 8 bases are a match to TRBD2. The trim removed 4 bases at V and 0 bases at J, leaving 18 bases unmatched. Germline assignment: CDR1 SGHRS and CDR2 YFSETQ. The CDR3 loop spans 19 amino acids. DNA of the CDR3: TGCGCCAGCAGCCGTGGCGCGGGGGGACTTGGACAGTTCTCCTACGAGCAGTACTTC. Translating it yields CASSRGAGGLGQFSYEQYF.